The subject of this entry is one TCR beta chain. Assay used: immunoSEQ multiplex PCR; TCRdb lists only in-frame clones, some missing. The sample holds 6,700 or so clones, 67% seen once. This sample was included in a study of immune cell composition in non-small cell lung cancer. Normal lung was sampled as far from the tumour as possible, at least 3 cm. V lost 4 bases, J lost 4 bases, and 10 bases stayed unmatched. The CDR3 is 16 amino acids. In germline, CDR1 is SGHRS, CDR2 YFSETQ. The rearrangement joins TRBV5-1 to TRBJ2-5; 10 bases agree with TRBD1. The sequencing input was non-adjacent lung tissue. This sequence was found in a human donor with non-small cell lung cancer. The CDR3 spells CASSRLGTGVGETQYF. The CDR3 DNA reads as TGCGCCAGCAGCCGGCTGGGGACAGGGGTGGGAGAGACCCAGTACTTC.